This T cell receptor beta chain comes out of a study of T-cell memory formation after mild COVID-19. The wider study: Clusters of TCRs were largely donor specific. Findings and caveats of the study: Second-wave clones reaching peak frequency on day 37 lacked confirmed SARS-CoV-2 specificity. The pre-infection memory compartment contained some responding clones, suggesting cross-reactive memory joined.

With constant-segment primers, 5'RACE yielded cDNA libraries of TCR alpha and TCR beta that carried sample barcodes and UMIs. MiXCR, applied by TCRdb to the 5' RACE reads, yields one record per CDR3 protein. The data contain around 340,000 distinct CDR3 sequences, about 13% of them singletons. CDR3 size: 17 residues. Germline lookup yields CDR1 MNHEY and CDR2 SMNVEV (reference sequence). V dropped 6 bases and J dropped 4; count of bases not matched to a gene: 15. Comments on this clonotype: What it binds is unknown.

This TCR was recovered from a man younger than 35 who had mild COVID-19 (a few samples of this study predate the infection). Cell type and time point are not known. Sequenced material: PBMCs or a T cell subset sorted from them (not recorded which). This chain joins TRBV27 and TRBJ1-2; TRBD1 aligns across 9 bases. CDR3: CASSLRAGTGLIYGYTF. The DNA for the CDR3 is TGTGCCAGCAGCTTAAGAGCCGGGACAGGGCTCATCTATGGCTACACCTTC.